Described below is a single T cell receptor beta chain sequence and its context. As yet, its antigen is unknown. Separate from the 666-subject first cohort, the approximately 120-subject validation cohort was the one that the donors belonged to. The data were obtained in a study of cytomegalovirus exposure and HLA in healthy donors. Study information: Later analysis reported that the approximately 110 validation repertoires shared the platform of the approximately 690 first-cohort repertoires. General study findings and limits: Altogether, 164 TCR beta chains were recorded as cytomegalovirus-associated.

The table came from immunoSEQ multiplex PCR; TCRdb's copy has only in-frame clones and leaves some out. This sample yields 210,000 or so clones, of which roughly 88% are seen a single time; about 2.7% belongs to the top ten. Germline V gene sequence: CDR1 SNHLY, CDR2 FYNNEI. Trimming pared 8 bases from V and 7 bases from J, leaving 14 bases between. The CDR3 totals 12 residues. The chain combines TRBV2 with TRBJ1-1; D possibly corresponds to TRBD1 (5 bases). This receptor was obtained from a woman aged 18-29 years in good health and CMV-seronegative. The sample comprised PBMCs. CDR3 nucleotide sequence: TGTGCCAGCGGGGGGGAGTTTAGTGAAGCTTTCTTT. The encoded protein is CASGGEFSEAFF.